This T cell receptor (beta chain) originates from a study of OX40 agonist ivuxolimab in advanced cancers. As for the study in general: The mean age was approximately 60 years, ranging from roughly 23 to 90, with approximately 85% of participants male.

Prior autoimmune disease or systemic immunosuppression barred patients. This clone appeared a single time. TCRdb's table, derived via immunoSEQ multiplex PCR, lists solely in-frame clones and lacks some. The table shows roughly 62,000 clones, with 80% to 95% occurring only once. The specimen was CD4+ or CD8+ T cells sorted from blood, collected in a trial of the OX40 agonist ivuxolimab. This clonotype was obtained from an adult with an advanced solid tumor such as melanoma, head and neck, liver or kidney cancer.

CDR3 sequence: CASSDRGNQPQHF. CDR3 bases: TGTGCCAGCAGCGACAGGGGCAATCAGCCCCAGCATTTT. V and J are TRBV6-6 and TRBJ1-5; 7 bases map to TRBD1. The CDR3 is 13 amino acids. Germline-derived CDR1 and CDR2 are MNHNY and SVGAGI (reference sequence). J was trimmed by 2 bases and V by 6 bases; bases with no gene match: 1.